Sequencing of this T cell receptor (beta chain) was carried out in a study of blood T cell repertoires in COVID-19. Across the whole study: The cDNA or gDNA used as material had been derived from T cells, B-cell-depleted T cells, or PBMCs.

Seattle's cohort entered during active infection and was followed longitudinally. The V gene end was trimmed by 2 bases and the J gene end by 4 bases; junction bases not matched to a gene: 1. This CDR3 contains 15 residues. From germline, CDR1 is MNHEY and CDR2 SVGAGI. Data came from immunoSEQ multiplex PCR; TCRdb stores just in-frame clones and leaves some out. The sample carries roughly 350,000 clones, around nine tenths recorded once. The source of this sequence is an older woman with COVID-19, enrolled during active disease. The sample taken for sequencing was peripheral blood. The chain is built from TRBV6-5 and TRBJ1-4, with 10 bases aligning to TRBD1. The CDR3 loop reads CASSYGTGDNEKLFF. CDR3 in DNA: TGTGCCAGCAGTTACGGGACAGGGGATAATGAAAAACTGTTTTTT.